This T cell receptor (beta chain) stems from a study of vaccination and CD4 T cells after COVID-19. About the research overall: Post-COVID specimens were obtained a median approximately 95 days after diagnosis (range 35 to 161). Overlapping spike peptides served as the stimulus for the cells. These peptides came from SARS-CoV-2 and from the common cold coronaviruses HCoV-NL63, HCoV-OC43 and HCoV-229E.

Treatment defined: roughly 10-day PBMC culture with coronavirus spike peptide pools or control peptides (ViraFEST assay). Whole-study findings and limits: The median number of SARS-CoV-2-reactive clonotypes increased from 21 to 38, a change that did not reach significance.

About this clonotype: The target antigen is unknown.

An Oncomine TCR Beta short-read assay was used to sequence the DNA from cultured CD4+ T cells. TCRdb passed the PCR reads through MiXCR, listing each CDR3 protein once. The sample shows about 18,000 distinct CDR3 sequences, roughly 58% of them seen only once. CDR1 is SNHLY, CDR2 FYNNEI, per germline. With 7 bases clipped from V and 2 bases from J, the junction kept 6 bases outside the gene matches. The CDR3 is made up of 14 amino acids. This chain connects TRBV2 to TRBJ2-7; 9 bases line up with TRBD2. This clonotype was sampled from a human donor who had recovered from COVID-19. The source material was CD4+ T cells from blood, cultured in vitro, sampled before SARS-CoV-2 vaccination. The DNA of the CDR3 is TGTGCCAGCAAACCGGGACTAGCAACCTACGAGCAGTACTTC. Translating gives CASKPGLATYEQYF.